This TCR beta chain was recorded in a study of OX40 agonist ivuxolimab in advanced cancers. Background on the study: Earlier anti-PD-1, anti-PD-L1 or anti-CTLA-4 therapy was permitted; over 35% had received some.

Study-level points and caveats: Low normalized clonal expansion also occurred in some nonresponding patients. More expanded clones were seen, on average, in CD8+ T cells than in CD4+.

This clone was picked up one time. Antigen unknown. The CDR3 length is 14 residues. The V and J ends lost 5 bases and 5 bases, in that order; junction bases with no gene match: 6. Germline assignment: CDR1 SEHNR and CDR2 FQNEAQ (reference sequence). TCRdb's copy holds only in-frame clones and misses some; the assay was immunoSEQ multiplex PCR. Among 76,000 or so clones listed, about 94% were seen once. The chain employs TRBV7-9 and TRBJ2-7; 10 positions match TRBD1. This receptor was identified in an adult with an advanced solid tumor such as melanoma, head and neck, liver or kidney cancer. Sequencing was performed on CD4+ or CD8+ T cells sorted from blood, taken in a trial of the OX40 agonist ivuxolimab. The CDR3 spells CASSPGQGVDEQYF. CDR3 DNA sequence: TGTGCCAGCAGCCCAGGACAGGGGGTAGACGAGCAGTACTTC.